The next 24 T cell receptor beta chains were all read from a single sample in a study of molecular identifiers for immune sequencing clone quantification. TCRdb ran MiXCR on the PCR reads and lists one entry per CDR3 protein. The sample contains 400,000 to 600,000 distinct CDR3 sequences, roughly a fifth of which appear only once. The sample consisted of naive CD8+ T cells from blood, with Jurkat cell RNA spiked in. Indicated subset: FACS-sorted CD8+CD4-CCR7+CD45RA+ naive T cells. The receptor set was obtained from a human donor in good health. Some libraries in this study had Jurkat cell RNA spiked in.

Concerning this clonotype: At one end, the junction sequence differs from germline, possibly due to a read error. The chain carries TRBV9 and TRBJ2-2; no definite D call. Looked up from germline, CDR1 is SGDLS and CDR2 is YYNGEE. The CDR3 loop spans 14 amino acids. The CDR3 coding sequence is TGTGCCAGCGGCGTAGACGGTGGCCACCGGGAGCTGTTTTTT. It translates to CASGVDGGHRELFF.

This clonotype was seen repeatedly, ten times or more. V is TRBV3-1 and J is TRBJ2-1, with D perhaps matching TRBD1 or TRBD2 (5 bases each). CDR3 size: 15 residues. Germline V gene sequence: CDR1 LGHDT, CDR2 YNNKEL (reference sequence). V was clipped by 7 bases and J by 4 bases, with 17 bases between them. CDR3 sequence (DNA): TGTGCCAGCACCTCCGGGACCATCATATACAATGAGCAGTTCTTC. Encoded protein: CASTSGTIIYNEQFF.

This clonotype was counted a few times. The chain carries TRBV6-1 and TRBJ1-5, with D unresolved. CDR1 and CDR2 from the germline V gene are MNHNS and SASEGT. The V end lost 3 bases, the J end lost 5 bases, and 8 bases lay between the germline ends. The CDR3 sequence is 13 residues long. CDR3 sequence: CASSDWEDQPQHF. The CDR3, as DNA: TGTGCCAGCAGTGACTGGGAGGATCAGCCCCAGCATTTT.

The chain employs TRBV20-1 and TRBJ2-7; 7 nucleotides match TRBD2. The CDR3 runs to 12 residues. The germline V gene has CDR1 DFQATT and CDR2 SNEGSKA (reference sequence). Trimming at V came to 3 bases and at J to 7 bases, leaving 6 bases not matched to a gene. As DNA, the CDR3 is TGCAGTGCTAGGGGGGAGGGCTGGGAGCAGTACTTC. It translates to CSARGEGWEQYF.

The chain combines TRBV13 with TRBJ2-5, with a weak D call TRBD1 (6 bases). V shed 4 bases and J shed 2 bases, with 11 bases lying between them. The CDR3 runs 14 residues. Germline V gene sequence: CDR1 PRHDT, CDR2 FYEKMQ (reference sequence). CDR3: CASSSRTAQETQYF. CDR3 DNA sequence: TGTGCCAGCAGCTCAAGGACAGCTCAAGAGACCCAGTACTTC.

This clonotype was detected a few times. The chain employs TRBV12-3 or TRBV12-4 and TRBJ2-7; a possible D gene is TRBD2 (7 bases). The CDR3 is made up of 15 amino acids. The V and J ends lost 5 bases and 1 base respectively, with 15 bases between them. The CDR3 sequence is CASSPSRGASYEQYF. The CDR3 DNA follows: TGTGCCAGCAGTCCGTCCCGGGGGGCTTCCTACGAGCAGTACTTC.

As concerns this clonotype: The germline gene is not matched at one end of the junction; a read error may be the cause. This chain connects TRBV12-3 or TRBV12-4 to TRBJ1-5; D ambiguous. The length of the CDR3 is 11 residues. The CDR3 region is CASSQDGPRHF. CDR3 bases: TGTGCCAGCAGCCAGGATGGCCCCCGGCATTTT.

In the case of this clonotype: This may come from a read error, since a much larger clone is one base off. The chain couples TRBV7-8 to TRBJ1-5; D ambiguous. The V gene's germline CDR1 is SGHVS and CDR2 FQNEAQ. The CDR3 is 13 amino acids. DNA for the CDR3: TGTGCCAGCGGCTTAGTGGACAATCAGCCCCAGCATTTT. Translation gives CASGLVDNQPQHF. Variable domain in full (rest from reference TRBV7-8 and TRBJ1-5): GAGVSQSPRYKVAKRGQDVALRCDPISGHVSLFWYQQALGQGPEFLTYFQNEAQLDKSGLPSDRFFAERPEGSVSTLKIQRTQQEDSAVYLCASGLVDNQPQHFGDGTRLSIL.

Ten or more counts support this clonotype. The V call is TRBV11-2, the J call TRBJ2-3, with D perhaps given as TRBD1 or TRBD2 (5 bases each). V was cut by 6 bases and J by 2 bases, with 12 bases left in between. Germline values: CDR1 SGHAT, CDR2 FQNNGV. The CDR3 loop spans 14 amino acids. CDR3 amino acids: CASRGTQLTDTQYF. The CDR3 DNA follows: TGTGCCAGCAGGGGGACCCAGCTCACAGATACGCAGTATTTT.

This clonotype was observed many times. The chain couples TRBV5-1 to TRBJ2-7; 8 nucleotides match TRBD1. There are 13 residues in the CDR3. V shed 0 bases and J 6 bases; nucleotides not matched to a gene: 2. Germline V gene data show CDR1 as SGHRS and CDR2 as YFSETQ. CDR3 sequence (DNA): TGCGCCAGCAGCTTGGCAGGGGGCAGCGAGCAGTACTTC. Its translation: CASSLAGGSEQYF.

This clonotype was recorded many times. The CDR3 DNA reads TGTGCCAGCAGCCCCAGGTGGGGGTGGCAAGATACGCAGTATTTT. Encoded protein: CASSPRWGWQDTQYF. This sequence joins TRBV12-3 or TRBV12-4 and TRBJ2-3, with D perhaps assigned TRBD1 or TRBD2 (5 bases each). This CDR3 is built from 15 residues. Deletions cut 6 bases from V and 5 bases from J, with 18 bases between.

This clonotype was found a few times. This chain joins TRBV7-2 and TRBJ1-1; 8 bases map to TRBD1. The CDR3 contains 14 residues. V trimming: 5 bases; J trimming: 3 bases; junction bases outside the gene matches: 5. The V gene's germline CDR1 is SGHTA and CDR2 FQGNSA. The CDR3 sequence: CASSQDRADTEAFF. DNA of the CDR3: TGTGCCAGCAGCCAGGACAGGGCGGACACTGAAGCTTTCTTT.

This rearrangement joins TRBV12-3 or TRBV12-4 to TRBJ2-7; 8 nucleotides match TRBD2. J was trimmed by 4 bases and V by 10 bases; bases with no gene match: 9. The CDR3 sequence is 13 residues long. Here the CDR3 reads CATKAGDHYEQYF. Here the CDR3 DNA reads TGTGCCACAAAAGCGGGGGACCATTACGAGCAGTACTTC.

This clonotype appeared many times. V and J are TRBV11-2 and TRBJ2-4; D remains unclear. This CDR3 has 12 residues. Trimming cost V 3 bases and J 7 bases, with 7 bases left between them. Germline V CDR1 and CDR2: SGHAT, FQNNGV. CDR3 in DNA: TGTGCCAGCAGCTTGGCCTGGAACATTCAGTACTTC. Its translation: CASSLAWNIQYF.

This clonotype was counted at least ten times. The chain joins TRBV7-8 to TRBJ1-1; TRBD1 aligns across 7 bases. The V gene's germline CDR1 is SGHVS and CDR2 FQNEAQ. V lost 6 bases, J lost 0 bases, and 10 bases stayed unmatched. CDR3 length: 16 residues. CDR3 region: CASRGREQGMNTEAFF. CDR3 nucleotides: TGTGCCAGCAGAGGCAGGGAACAGGGGATGAACACTGAAGCTTTCTTT.

This clonotype was seen many times. The chain recombines TRBV6-5 with TRBJ2-7; no definite D call. Between the trimmed V and J ends, which lost 2 bases and 2 bases, there was a span of 13 bases. Per the germline V gene, CDR1 is MNHEY and CDR2 is SVGAGI. The CDR3 totals 15 residues. For the CDR3, the DNA is TGTGCCAGCAGTTACGGTAGTGGCAGTACCTACGAGCAGTACTTC. Encoded protein: CASSYGSGSTYEQYF.

Turning to this clonotype: Given a much more abundant clone one base away, this may be a read error. The rearrangement uses TRBV29-1 and TRBJ1-4; D remains ambiguous. The CDR3 runs 11 residues. The germline V gene has CDR1 SQVTM and CDR2 ANQGSEA. The CDR3 region is CSAQKSEKLLF. Written as DNA, the CDR3 is TGCAGCGCCCAGAAGTCCGAAAAACTGCTTTTT.

The chain is built from TRBV10-3 and TRBJ2-3; D ambiguous. Germline V gene lookup returns CDR1 ENHRY and CDR2 SYGVKD. The CDR3 is made up of 15 amino acids. V lost 4 bases to trimming and J lost 3 bases, with 14 bases between them. In DNA form, the CDR3 reads TGTGCCATCAGTGGCACAGAAGACGGGACAGATACGCAGTATTTT. Translated, it gives CAISGTEDGTDTQYF.

This clonotype was found a few times. This rearrangement joins TRBV28 to TRBJ2-1, with TRBD2 matching over 8 bases. J lost 0 bases, V lost 5 bases, and 6 bases had no gene match. Germline lookup yields CDR1 MDHEN and CDR2 SYDVKM. The CDR3 has 16 residues. The DNA of the CDR3 is TGTGCCAGCAGTCCCCCGGGGGGGAGCTCCTACAATGAGCAGTTCTTC. It encodes CASSPPGGSSYNEQFF.

Note on this clonotype: A much larger clone differs from this one at a single base, so this may be a read error. The chain is built from TRBV9 and TRBJ1-6; weak D call: TRBD1 (5 bases). This CDR3 is built from 14 residues. Germline CDR1 is SGDLS and CDR2 is YYNGEE. V shed 6 bases and J shed 9 bases, with 16 bases lying between them. The CDR3 DNA is TGTGCCAGCAACCCCGGGGGGGGATTTTCACCCCTCCACTTT. This codes for CASNPGGGFSPLHF.

This clonotype has more than one count but fewer than ten. The chain couples TRBV2 to TRBJ2-1; D possibly corresponds to TRBD2 (5 bases). Germline V gene lookup returns CDR1 SNHLY and CDR2 FYNNEI. V lost 5 bases, J lost 5 bases, and 13 bases lay in between. The length of the CDR3 is 14 residues. The CDR3 nucleotides are TGTGCCAGCAGTCTGACTACATATAACAATGAGCAGTTCTTC. Its translation is CASSLTTYNNEQFF.

This clonotype was seen more than once but under ten times. The chain links TRBV30 to TRBJ2-1; D not certain. The CDR3 extends over 12 amino acids. Trimming removed 0 bases at V and 10 bases at J, with 10 bases between. Germline lookup yields CDR1 GTSNPN and CDR2 SVGIG (reference sequence). CDR3 nucleotides: TGTGCCTGGAGTGTACCCCGCTGGGAGCAGTTCTTC. It codes for CAWSVPRWEQFF. Drawing the rest from reference TRBV30 and TRBJ2-1, the complete variable domain is SQTIHQWPATLVQPVGSPLSLECTVEGTSNPNLYWYRQAAGRGLQLLFYSVGIGQISSEVPQNLSASRPQDRQFILSSKKLLLSDSGFYLCAWSVPRWEQFFGPGTRLTVL.

This clonotype was detected a few times. The chain has TRBV5-4 and TRBJ2-5; perhaps TRBD1 as D (6 bases). CDR3 length: 14 residues. Germline V gene sequence: CDR1 SGHNT, CDR2 YYREEE (reference sequence). V lost 3 bases to trimming and J lost 5 bases, with 14 bases between them. This CDR3 reads CASSWGRNLETQYF. CDR3 sequence (DNA): TGTGCCAGCAGCTGGGGGCGTAATCTGGAGACCCAGTACTTC.

This clonotype has at least ten counts. This chain connects TRBV7-2 to TRBJ2-3; possibly TRBD1 or TRBD2 for D (5 bases each). V was clipped by 4 bases and J by 2 bases, with 16 bases between them. This CDR3 is 16 amino acids long. The germline gives CDR1 SGHTA, CDR2 FQGNSA. The DNA for the CDR3 is TGTGCCAGCAGCTCCGTACACGGGGCTTACACAGATACGCAGTATTTT. Translated: CASSSVHGAYTDTQYF.